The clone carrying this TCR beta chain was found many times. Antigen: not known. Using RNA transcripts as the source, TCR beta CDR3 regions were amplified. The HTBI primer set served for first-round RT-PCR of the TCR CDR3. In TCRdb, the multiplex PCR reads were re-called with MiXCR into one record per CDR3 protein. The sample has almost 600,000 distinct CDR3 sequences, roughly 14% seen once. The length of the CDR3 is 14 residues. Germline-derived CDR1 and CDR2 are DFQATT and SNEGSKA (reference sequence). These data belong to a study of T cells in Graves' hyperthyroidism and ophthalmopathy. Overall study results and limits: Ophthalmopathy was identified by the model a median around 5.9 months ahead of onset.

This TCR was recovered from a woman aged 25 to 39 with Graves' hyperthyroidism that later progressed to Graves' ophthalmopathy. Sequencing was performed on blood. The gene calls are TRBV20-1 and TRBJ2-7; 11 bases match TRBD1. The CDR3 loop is CTTDSGQGAYEQYF. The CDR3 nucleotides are TGCACTACCGATTCGGGACAGGGGGCCTACGAGCAGTACTTC.